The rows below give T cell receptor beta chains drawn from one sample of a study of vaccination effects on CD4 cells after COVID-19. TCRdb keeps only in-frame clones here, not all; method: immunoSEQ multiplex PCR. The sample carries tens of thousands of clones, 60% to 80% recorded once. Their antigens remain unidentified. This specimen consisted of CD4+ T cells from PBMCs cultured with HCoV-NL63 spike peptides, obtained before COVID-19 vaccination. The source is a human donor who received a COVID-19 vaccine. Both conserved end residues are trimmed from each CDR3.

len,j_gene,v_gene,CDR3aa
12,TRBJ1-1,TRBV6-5,ASSATLGAGEAF
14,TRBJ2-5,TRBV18,ASSPRIEGRGETQY
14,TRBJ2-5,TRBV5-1,ASSLEGFADQETQY
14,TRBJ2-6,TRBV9,ASSVGYRSGANVLT
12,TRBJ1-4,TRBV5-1,ASSLQGANEKLF
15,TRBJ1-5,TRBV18,ASSLIESRTGNQPQH
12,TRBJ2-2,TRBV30,AWRVAVNTGELF
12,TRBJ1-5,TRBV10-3,AISRDSLNQPQH
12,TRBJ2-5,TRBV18,ASSQGGHQETQY
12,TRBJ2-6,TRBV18,ASSSSDRDNVLT
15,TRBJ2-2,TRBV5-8,ARFSSAGRANTGELF
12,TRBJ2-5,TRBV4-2,ASSDRGGAETQY
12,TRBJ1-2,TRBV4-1,ASSPPTGGGGYT
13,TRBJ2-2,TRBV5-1,ASSLAEVNTGELF
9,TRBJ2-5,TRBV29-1,SVERDGTQY
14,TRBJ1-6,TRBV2,ASFMSGPPTDSPLH
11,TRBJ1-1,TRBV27,ASSLFRRGEAF
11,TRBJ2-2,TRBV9,ASSVDFTGELF
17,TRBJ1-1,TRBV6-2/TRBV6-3,ASSYPLLPRVESTTEAF
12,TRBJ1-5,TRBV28,ASSGTGTNQPQH
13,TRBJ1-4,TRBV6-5,ASSPSAGTNEKLF
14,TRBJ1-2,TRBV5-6,ASSLLSGQGLAGYT
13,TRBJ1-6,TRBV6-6,ASSFAGTLNSPLH
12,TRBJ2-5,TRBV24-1,ATSVTGTQETQY
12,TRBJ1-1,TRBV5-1,ASSHSQTNTEAF
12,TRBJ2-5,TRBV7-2,ASSLGLGLETQY
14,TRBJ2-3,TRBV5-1,ASSLAMTGGTDTQY
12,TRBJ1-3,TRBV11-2,ASSEQSSGNTIY
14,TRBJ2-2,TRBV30,AWTNQGTPNTGELF
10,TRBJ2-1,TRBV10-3,AIRGRSNEQF
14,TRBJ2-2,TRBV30,AWSISRTGNTGELF
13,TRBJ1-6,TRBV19,ASTPGQAYNSPLH
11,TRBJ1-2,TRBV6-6,ASSYSGRAGYT
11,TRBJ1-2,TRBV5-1,ASSLDAGGGYT
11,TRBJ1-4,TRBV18,ASSPGINEKLF
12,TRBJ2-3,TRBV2,ASSRSGGADTQY
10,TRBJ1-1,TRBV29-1,SSRWGSGEAF
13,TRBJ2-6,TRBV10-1,ASSDPASGANVLT
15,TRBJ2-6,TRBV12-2,ASRCDLRKGGANVLT
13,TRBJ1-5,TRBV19,ASTHPTQGVQPQH
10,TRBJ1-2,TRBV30,AWSGQGAGYT
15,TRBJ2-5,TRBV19,ASSIEWTGTGRQTQY
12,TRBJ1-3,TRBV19,ASAYLRSGSTIY
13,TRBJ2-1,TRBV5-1,ASDPTGSSYNEQF
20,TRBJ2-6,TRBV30,AWGTTRAWGGQRTSGANVLT